This T cell receptor beta chain was captured by sequencing in a study of blood T cell repertoires in COVID-19. Study overall: T cells, B-cell-depleted T cells, or PBMCs provided the cDNA or gDNA that served as material.

With V trimmed by 6 bases and J by 7 bases, 3 bases remained unmatched. The CDR3 is made up of 13 amino acids. Germline CDR1 is MNHEY and CDR2 is SVGEGT. As originally analysed: Researchers report that nucleated cell counts were estimated from reference gene primer amplification. Assay: immunoSEQ multiplex PCR; the TCRdb copy retains only in-frame clones and omits some. V and J calls and clone size are as listed in that table; D and trimming were resolved from the DNA. The sample holds approximately 440,000 clones, about 87% seen once. The origin of this receptor is a woman aged 50 to 60 with COVID-19, enrolled during active disease. The V and J genes are TRBV6-2 or TRBV6-3 and TRBJ1-6; 7 bases are shared with TRBD1. The sequenced sample was peripheral blood. DNA of the CDR3: TGTGCCAGCAGCCCGGGACAGAATTCACCCCTCCACTTT. Its translation: CASSPGQNSPLHF.